This T cell receptor beta chain was identified during a study of siplizumab effects on memory and regulatory T cells. Some clones are missing from TCRdb's copy, which holds only in-frame ones; the method was immunoSEQ multiplex PCR. Here the sample spans some 100,000 clones, approximately 92% being singletons. Per the germline V gene, CDR1 is MGHRA and CDR2 is YSYEKL. Trimming removed 3 bases at V and 4 bases at J, with 14 bases between. The CDR3 extends over 15 amino acids. The J gene is TRBJ2-3, the V gene TRBV4-1; D remains unclear. Sequencing input: non-Treg CD4+ T cells sorted from blood. This receptor was obtained from a human donor in good health. CDR3 DNA: TGCGCCAGCAGCCACGAGGATCCCCACCCAGATACGCAGTATTTT. It codes for CASSHEDPHPDTQYF.